The text below deals with one T cell receptor (beta chain). Per the study methods: How many nucleated cells were present was estimated from reference gene primer amplification. TCRdb keeps only in-frame clones here, not all; method: immunoSEQ multiplex PCR. V and J calls and clone size are given by that table; D and trimming were obtained from the DNA. The sample carries 250,000 to 300,000 clones, about 76% recorded once. The data derive from a study of blood T cell repertoires in COVID-19. Whole-study context: The origin of the acute and convalescent COVID-19 samples was the United States, Italy and Spain.

The CDR3 runs to 15 residues. Germline CDR1 reads SGHNT; CDR2 reads YYREEE (reference sequence). V lost 1 base, J lost 5 bases, and 15 bases lay in between. This chain uses TRBV5-4 with TRBJ2-5, with a tentative D call TRBD1 (6 bases). Sequences were obtained from peripheral blood. The clonotype comes from a woman between 55 and 75 years old with active or convalescent COVID-19. CDR3 DNA: TGTGCCAGCAGCTTGTATCGCAGGGGTCCGGAGACCCAGTACTTC. It encodes CASSLYRRGPETQYF.